The 8 T cell receptor beta chains below were found in one sample sequenced in a study of T cells in Graves' hyperthyroidism and ophthalmopathy. Amplified regions were TCR beta CDR3 sequences from RNA transcripts. With the HTBI primer set, the TCR CDR3 went through a first round of RT-PCR. TCRdb independently ran MiXCR on the multiplex PCR reads; one entry per CDR3 protein. Of hundreds of thousands of distinct CDR3 sequences listed, about 45% are singletons. Sequenced input: peripheral blood or thyroid tissue (not recorded which). The origin of the receptors is an adult man with Graves' disease, either hyperthyroidism or ophthalmopathy (not recorded which).

This chain links TRBV20-1 with TRBJ2-7; 7 bases line up with TRBD2. V lost 0 bases and J lost 6; bases outside the gene matches: 8. This CDR3 spans 14 amino acids. Germline CDR1 DFQATT, CDR2 SNEGSKA (reference sequence). The CDR3 loop reads CSARDPSGIGEQYF. CDR3 nucleotide sequence: TGCAGTGCTAGAGATCCCAGCGGGATTGGCGAGCAGTACTTC.

The chain links TRBV7-2 to TRBJ1-6; 10 positions agree with TRBD1. The CDR3 runs to 14 residues. Trimming took 7 bases from V and 10 from J; bases not matched to a gene: 7. Germline V gene data show CDR1 as SGHTA and CDR2 as FQGNSA. CDR3 loop: CASTAGTGDSPLHF. The CDR3 DNA reads TGTGCCAGCACAGCCGGGACAGGGGACTCACCCCTCCACTTT.

Regarding this clonotype: An end of the junction differs from the germline gene, which may be a read error. The V gene is TRBV29-1, the J gene TRBJ1-6; TRBD1 matches 8 bases. The CDR3 is 17 residues long. Germline loops: CDR1 SQVTM, CDR2 ANQGSEA. The CDR3 sequence is CSVEGRGEGQVNSPLHF. The DNA for the CDR3 is TGCAGCGTTGAAGGTCGGGGTGAGGGACAGGTTAATTCGCCCCTCCACTTT.

There are a few counts of this clonotype. The V gene is TRBV4-1, the J gene TRBJ1-5; D remains ambiguous. The CDR3 extends over 15 amino acids. The V gene lost 1 base and the J gene lost 3 bases, with 10 bases spanning the gap. Germline V lookup: CDR1 MGHRA, CDR2 YSYEKL. In nucleotides, the CDR3 is TGCGCCAGCAGCCAAGTTCTCGTATCCAATCAGCCCCAGCATTTT. It encodes CASSQVLVSNQPQHF.

Ten or more counts support this clonotype. This chain joins TRBV5-1 and TRBJ2-7; 8 bases agree with TRBD2. The germline CDR1 and CDR2 sequences are SGHRS and YFSETQ. The CDR3 is 13 residues long. Trimming at V came to 5 bases and at J to 3 bases, leaving 4 bases not matched to a gene. DNA of the CDR3: TGCGCCAGCAGTCGGACTAGCTTCTACGAGCAGTACTTC. Residues: CASSRTSFYEQYF.

Only one count was recorded for this clonotype. This sequence may be a read error, since a much larger clone differs from it by one base. This rearrangement joins TRBV10-3 to TRBJ1-6, with D maybe TRBD1 (5 bases). Germline V gene lookup returns CDR1 ENHRY and CDR2 SYGVKD. The CDR3 spans 15 residues. V was shortened by 5 bases and J by 8 bases, with 16 bases between the two germline ends. CDR3 nucleotides: TGTGCCATCAGTCGACAGTGGAGTAGGGATTCACCCCTCCACTTT. This sequence encodes CAISRQWSRDSPLHF.

This clonotype was seen only a few times. The J gene is TRBJ2-7, the V gene TRBV20-1, with TRBD1 as a possible D gene (5 bases). Germline loops: CDR1 DFQATT, CDR2 SNEGSKA (reference sequence). V was clipped by 3 bases and J by 0 bases, with 15 bases between them. The CDR3 contains 15 residues. CDR3 sequence reads: CSARNTGELSYEQYF. The CDR3 DNA sequence: TGCAGTGCTAGGAACACAGGTGAACTCTCCTACGAGCAGTACTTC.

The J gene is TRBJ2-7, the V gene TRBV7-3; TRBD1 matches 11 bases. Trimming cost V 4 bases and J 3 bases; bases outside gene matches: 11. The length of the CDR3 is 17 residues. Germline V gene sequence: CDR1 SGHTA, CDR2 FQGTGA. CDR3 loop: CASSSCHRDRGDYEQYF. The CDR3 DNA reads as TGTGCCAGCAGCTCGTGTCACCGGGACAGGGGGGACTACGAGCAGTACTTC.